A single sample gave rise to the 8 T cell receptor beta chains below, sequenced in a study of blood T cell repertoires in COVID-19. The repertoire was sequenced with immunoSEQ multiplex PCR; TCRdb's copy has only in-frame clones and lacks some. This repertoire shows approximately 97,000 clones, roughly four fifths found once; its top ten account for around 10%. Sequencing was carried out using peripheral blood. All receptors come from a man aged 40-49 years with active or convalescent COVID-19.

The chain's CDR3 is CASSLIDNEQFF. CDR3 DNA: TGTGCCAGCAGCTTGATCGACAATGAGCAGTTCTTC. The chain joins TRBV5-4 to TRBJ2-1; the D is unclear. Deletions cut 1 base from V and 5 bases from J, with 4 bases between. This CDR3 contains 12 residues. Germline V gives CDR1 SGHNT, CDR2 YYREEE (reference sequence).

The rearrangement uses TRBV20-1 and TRBJ1-5; no clear D. The CDR3 length is 14 residues. The germline V gene encodes CDR1 DFQATT and CDR2 SNEGSKA (reference sequence). V gave up 3 bases and J gave up 2 bases, with 11 bases separating them. The CDR3 spells CSASQISGNQPQHF. In DNA form, the CDR3 reads TGCAGTGCTAGTCAAATCAGCGGCAATCAGCCCCAGCATTTT.

The rearrangement uses TRBV3-1 (or the pseudogene TRBV3-2) and TRBJ1-1; D call uncertain. The germline CDR1 and CDR2 sequences are LGHDT and YNNKEL (reference sequence). The CDR3 contains 14 residues. Trimming stripped 6 bases from V and 0 bases from J, with 11 bases between. The CDR3, as DNA: TGTGCCAGCAGGGGCGAGCCCATGAACACTGAAGCTTTCTTT. It specifies CASRGEPMNTEAFF.

The rearrangement uses TRBV24-1 and TRBJ1-2; possibly TRBD1 for D (5 bases). Germline loops: CDR1 KGHDR, CDR2 SFDVKD. The CDR3 spans 15 residues. The V and J ends lost 5 bases and 3 bases respectively, with 15 bases between them. The DNA of the CDR3 is TGTGCCACCAGTGGAGGGGCCGCGGGGGACTATGGCTACACCTTC. Protein product: CATSGGAAGDYGYTF.

The DNA for the CDR3 is TGTGCCAGCAGTTACTCCCAGGGTGGCTCTGGAAACACCATATATTTT. It specifies CASSYSQGGSGNTIYF. V is TRBV6-5 and J is TRBJ1-3; possibly TRBD1 for D (5 bases). The CDR3 is made up of 16 amino acids. V lost 0 bases to trimming and J lost 0 bases, with 9 bases between them. Per germline, CDR1 MNHEY and CDR2 SVGAGI.

The gene calls are TRBV2 and TRBJ2-1; TRBD1 aligns across 9 bases. This CDR3 is 14 amino acids long. With 4 bases clipped from V and 7 bases from J, the junction kept 5 bases outside the gene matches. CDR1 SNHLY and CDR2 FYNNEI come from the germline V gene. CDR3 nucleotide sequence: TGTGCCAGCAGTGGTGACAGGGGGTTAAATGAGCAGTTCTTC. It translates to CASSGDRGLNEQFF.

The chain uses TRBV7-9 and TRBJ2-7; D is undetermined. The CDR3 has 13 amino acids. Germline V gene data show CDR1 as SEHNR and CDR2 as FQNEAQ (reference sequence). The ends were cut back, 5 bases at V and 4 bases at J, with 12 bases in the middle. As DNA, the CDR3 is TGTGCCAGCAGCCCCGCGACACAGTACGAGCAGTACTTC. This encodes CASSPATQYEQYF.

The chain uses TRBV3-1 (or the pseudogene TRBV3-2) and TRBJ2-1, with 11 bases lining up with TRBD2. Unmatched junction bases numbered 13, after V lost 3 bases and J lost 0 bases. Germline CDR1 is LGHDT and CDR2 is YNNKEL (reference sequence). The CDR3 is 20 amino acids. The CDR3 region is CASSHPGGSGGASSYNEQFF. The CDR3 DNA is TGTGCCAGCAGCCATCCCGGGGGTAGCGGGGGGGCGAGCTCCTACAATGAGCAGTTCTTC.